One and the same sample provided the 21 T cell receptor beta chains below, sequenced in a study of resident and recirculating memory T cells in vitiligo. Here immunoSEQ multiplex PCR was the method, and the copy in TCRdb shows in-frame clones only, minus some. This table holds roughly 80,000 clones, roughly 94% found once. The sequenced sample consisted of blood. The receptors stem from a male donor with vitiligo.

V is TRBV4-1 and J is TRBJ1-1; TRBD1 might be the D (5 bases). Between the trimmed V and J ends, which lost 4 bases and 8 bases, there was a span of 8 bases. In germline, CDR1 is MGHRA, CDR2 YSYEKL. CDR3 size: 11 residues. The CDR3 region is CASSRRQEAFF. In DNA, the CDR3 is TGCGCCAGCAGCCGCCGACAGGAAGCTTTCTTT.

The chain couples TRBV7-9 to TRBJ1-5, with 7 bases matching TRBD1. Germline CDR1 reads SEHNR; CDR2 reads FQNEAQ (reference sequence). The length of the CDR3 is 17 residues. J was trimmed by 7 bases and V by 1 base; bases with no gene match: 13. DNA for the CDR3: TGTGCCAGCAGCTTAGGACTCCAGACAGGGCTGTACCAGCCCCAGCATTTT. Translating it yields CASSLGLQTGLYQPQHF.

The V call is TRBV5-6, the J call TRBJ1-5; 10 bases align to TRBD1. Germline V gene lookup returns CDR1 SGHDT and CDR2 YYEEEE. This CDR3 comprises 15 residues. V shed 3 bases, J shed 4 bases, and the junction held 4 bases outside the gene matches. The CDR3 coding sequence is TGTGCCAGCAGCTCGGCGGGACAGGGGAATCAGCCCCAGCATTTT. Translation: CASSSAGQGNQPQHF.

The rearrangement links TRBV6-1 to TRBJ1-5; the match to TRBD1 covers 9 bases. V was pared by 6 bases and J by 7 bases, with 10 bases of the junction left unmatched. This CDR3 has 15 amino acids. CDR1 and CDR2 from the germline V gene are MNHNS and SASEGT. The CDR3 DNA sequence: TGTGCCAGCAGCCCCACCGGGACAGGGTGGCAGCCCCAGCATTTT. This translates into CASSPTGTGWQPQHF.

V is TRBV4-3 and J is TRBJ2-1; TRBD2 matches 8 bases. V shed 1 base, J shed 0 bases, and the junction held 2 bases outside the gene matches. Per the germline V gene, CDR1 is LGHNA and CDR2 is YSLEER. The CDR3 extends over 16 amino acids. For the CDR3, the DNA is TGCGCCAGCAGCCAAGTAGCGGGAAGCTCCTACAATGAGCAGTTCTTC. Its protein product is CASSQVAGSSYNEQFF.

The chain uses TRBV27 and TRBJ2-7; D is perhaps TRBD1 (6 bases). The CDR3 runs 14 residues. The V and J ends lost 1 base and 2 bases respectively, with 9 bases between them. Germline loops: CDR1 MNHEY, CDR2 SMNVEV (reference sequence). The CDR3 DNA sequence: TGTGCCAGCAGTTTATTCGGGACACCCTACGAGCAGTACTTC. Protein sequence: CASSLFGTPYEQYF.

The V gene is TRBV7-2, the J gene TRBJ1-1; D gene uncertain. Germline V gene data show CDR1 as SGHTA and CDR2 as FQGNSA. CDR3 size: 14 residues. V dropped 1 base and J dropped 3 bases, with 9 bases sitting between them. The CDR3 DNA is TGTGCCAGCAGCTTAGTCGGGAGGGACACTGAAGCTTTCTTT. Its translation is CASSLVGRDTEAFF.

This clone was counted once. This sequence joins TRBV7-8 and TRBJ2-7; 12 positions agree with TRBD2. Trimming at V came to 5 bases and at J to 5 bases, leaving 7 bases not matched to a gene. The CDR3 runs to 15 residues. Germline assignment: CDR1 SGHVS and CDR2 FQNEAQ. DNA of the CDR3: TGTGCCAGCAGCCCAGGACTAGCGGGGACCGACGAGCAGTACTTC. Protein product: CASSPGLAGTDEQYF. Full variable domain (missing parts from reference TRBV7-8 and TRBJ2-7): GAGVSQSPRYKVAKRGQDVALRCDPISGHVSLFWYQQALGQGPEFLTYFQNEAQLDKSGLPSDRFFAERPEGSVSTLKIQRTQQEDSAVYLCASSPGLAGTDEQYFGPGTRLTVT.

The J gene is TRBJ2-3, the V gene TRBV6-1; no reliable D call. CDR3 length: 13 residues. V shed 11 bases and J shed 0 bases, with 12 bases lying between them. Germline assignment: CDR1 MNHNS and CDR2 SASEGT. In DNA form, the CDR3 reads TGTGCCGTGGCGGTTACTAGCACAGATACGCAGTATTTT. Translated, it gives CAVAVTSTDTQYF.

This clone appeared a single time. The CDR3 spells CAWSGDFLRNNEQFF. The CDR3 nucleotides are TGTGCCTGGAGTGGGGACTTCCTACGAAACAATGAGCAGTTCTTC. The gene calls are TRBV30 and TRBJ2-1, with D possibly TRBD2 on 6 matching bases. Germline V CDR1 and CDR2: GTSNPN, SVGIG (reference sequence). There are 15 residues in the CDR3. Deletions cut 1 base from V and 5 bases from J, with 15 bases between.

V and J are TRBV28 and TRBJ2-7, with D perhaps TRBD2 (6 bases). Germline assignment: CDR1 MDHEN and CDR2 SYDVKM. V was cut by 1 base and J by 2 bases, with 9 bases left in between. The CDR3 length is 14 residues. The CDR3 region is CASSLYGRPYEQYF. The CDR3 nucleotides read TGTGCCAGCAGTTTATACGGGAGACCCTACGAGCAGTACTTC.

This rearrangement joins TRBV15 to TRBJ1-2; 11 bases fit TRBD1. The V gene's germline CDR1 is LNHNV and CDR2 YYDKDF (reference sequence). This CDR3 has 15 residues. J was trimmed by 7 bases and V by 3 bases; bases with no gene match: 7. CDR3 sequence reads: CATSSIGTGGPGYTF. The CDR3 bases are TGTGCCACCAGCAGTATAGGGACAGGGGGACCTGGCTACACCTTC.

The J gene is TRBJ2-1, the V gene TRBV10-3, with TRBD2 identical over 7 bases. Losses at the gene ends were 2 bases for V and 0 bases for J; bases not matched to a gene: 7. Germline V CDR1 and CDR2: ENHRY, SYGVKD. The CDR3 is made up of 17 amino acids. CDR3 DNA: TGTGCCATCAGTGAGGGGTCGGGAGGAAGCTCCTACAATGAGCAGTTCTTC. This translates into CAISEGSGGSSYNEQFF.

This sequence joins TRBV9 and TRBJ2-7, with TRBD1 matching 7 bases. J was trimmed by 5 bases and V by 4 bases; bases with no gene match: 12. Germline V CDR1 and CDR2: SGDLS, YYNGEE. The CDR3 has 15 residues. The CDR3 coding sequence is TGTGCCAGCAGCCAAACGAGGGGGCTGGAAAACGAGCAGTACTTC. This codes for CASSQTRGLENEQYF.

The V and J genes are TRBV6-5 and TRBJ2-7, with D maybe TRBD1 (6 bases). Per the germline V gene, CDR1 is MNHEY and CDR2 is SVGAGI. The CDR3 extends over 14 amino acids. V lost 7 bases to trimming and J lost 6 bases, with 19 bases between them. CDR3 residues: CASMTWTQGSEQYF. For the CDR3, the DNA is TGTGCCAGCATGACGTGGACGCAGGGGAGCGAGCAGTACTTC.

This sequence joins TRBV27 and TRBJ2-7; D is uncertain. The length of the CDR3 is 11 residues. The germline gives CDR1 MNHEY, CDR2 SMNVEV (reference sequence). V lost 4 bases and J 4 bases, leaving 5 bases between the germline ends. CDR3 sequence (DNA): TGTGCCAGCAGTTCCCCATACGAGCAGTACTTC. Translated, it gives CASSSPYEQYF.

The count of this clone is one. The chain carries TRBV19 and TRBJ1-1; 8 bases map to TRBD1. The CDR3 length is 12 residues. With V trimmed by 4 bases and J by 9 bases, 4 bases remained unmatched. Germline V CDR1 and CDR2: LNHDA, SQIVND (reference sequence). CDR3 sequence reads: CASSRTGSQAFF. DNA for the CDR3: TGTGCCAGTAGTAGGACAGGGTCCCAAGCTTTCTTT.

The rearrangement joins TRBV6-5 to TRBJ2-5; 15 bases align to TRBD2. Germline lookup yields CDR1 MNHEY and CDR2 SVGAGI. With 2 bases clipped from V and 5 bases from J, the junction kept 0 bases outside the gene matches. The CDR3 is made up of 15 amino acids. The CDR3 spells CASSYGTSGRETQYF. In nucleotides, the CDR3 is TGTGCCAGCAGTTACGGGACTAGCGGGAGGGAGACCCAGTACTTC.

In this sample, this clone turned up once. V usage is TRBV6-5 and J usage is TRBJ1-2; 11 bases agree with TRBD1. This CDR3 spans 15 amino acids. CDR1 MNHEY and CDR2 SVGAGI come from the germline V gene. V shed 2 bases and J 5 bases; nucleotides not matched to a gene: 4. Here the CDR3 DNA reads TGTGCCAGCAGTTACGAGGGACAGGGGGTATATGGCTACACCTTC. Translated: CASSYEGQGVYGYTF.

This chain uses TRBV27 with TRBJ2-5, with TRBD1 as a possible D gene (6 bases). The ends were cut back, 6 bases at V and 5 bases at J, with 16 bases in the middle. The CDR3 is 14 amino acids. CDR1 is MNHEY and CDR2 is SMNVEV in the germline V gene (reference sequence). The CDR3 nucleotides are TGTGCCAGCAGCTCTCCAGGGGCGTCGGAGACCCAGTACTTC. Encoded protein: CASSSPGASETQYF.

The gene calls are TRBV28 and TRBJ2-5, with a weak D call TRBD2 (6 bases). The CDR3 runs 14 residues. Germline CDR1 and CDR2: MDHEN and SYDVKM. Trimming took off 5 bases at V and 5 bases at J, with 15 bases between the two ends. This CDR3 reads CASSRLGGAETQYF. For the CDR3, the DNA is TGTGCCAGCAGTCGTTTGGGCGGGGCGGAGACCCAGTACTTC.